What follows is one TCR beta chain and its context. This clone was observed a handful of times. Which antigen it targets is not known. Within one base of it there is no much larger clone, and no base qualities were kept. Interpreted using the paper, the time point label stands for: baseline before first vaccination. The vaccinee samples were drawn from two UK trials, COV001 and COV002, one of which was a single-blind randomized controlled phase 2/3 trial testing AZD1222 (ChAdOx1 nCoV-19) in healthy adults. For TCRbeta chain sequencing, PBMC samples were collected from trial participants at day 0 and at day 28 after the second dose. The sample belongs to a study of T cell responses to AZD1222 COVID-19 vaccine (dated by TCRdb to the early 2020s). Regarding the research as a whole: Because spike-specific TCR depth and breadth did not differ between the two schedules, AZD1222 recipients who got a second dose at roughly 4 weeks were pooled with those who got a second dose at roughly 12 weeks. Enrollment into the trials was organized by age into subgroups of 18-55, 56-69 and 70-plus years, and those subgroups contained roughly 160, 29 and 62 TCR-sequenced participants, respectively. A total of about 240 trial participants underwent TCR sequencing, of whom 200 to 220 received two doses of AZD1222 and some 25 received two doses of the MenACWY control vaccine. What the study reported, not specific to this receptor: Epitopes outside the regions mutated in the B.1.351 and B.1.1.7 variants were reportedly recognized by nearly half of the unique spike-specific TCRs. Participants were mostly white British, with more females than males. The authors suggested clonal diversity may have been underestimated. The whole spike protein was spanned by vaccine-associated CD4 TCRs, and dominant responses were seen in regions 160-218 and 743-854. Because no samples from the day 14 peak response were available, repertoires could be characterized only after the peak T cell response. In the small 56-69-year group, the increase in depth fell short of significance, most likely because of low power. A significant rise in spike-specific TCR breadth and depth was observed after two AZD1222 doses relative to day 0 and relative to MenACWY recipients. Conclusions about previously exposed vaccinees were limited because only six AZD1222 recipients were SARS-CoV-2 seropositive at baseline.

Trimming takes 2 bases off V and 6 bases off J; junction bases not matched to a gene: 5. Spanning cysteine to phenylalanine, the CDR3 consists of 14 amino acids. Only the CDR3 DNA stays, 42 bases, in frame from base 1. The germline V gene (reference sequence) yields LGHDT for CDR1 and YNNKEL for CDR2. The CDR3 regions of human TCRbeta chains were subjected to immunosequencing. In the source study's methods: Repertoire TCRs were matched against a reference library of SARS-CoV-2-specific TCRs generated with the MIRA antigen-specificity platform. Breadth meant the fraction of unique TCRs that were SARS-CoV-2-associated, whereas depth meant the fraction of total T cells that were SARS-CoV-2-associated. Each spike-specific TCR was assigned to its reactive spike region and to a CD4 or CD8 class using the MIRA data. Log10-transformed breadth and depth values were compared by one-way ANOVA with Sidak's multiple comparisons tests. As stored in TCRdb, this immuneACCESS dataset retains in-frame rearrangements with V and J assigned. A fraction of the clones does not appear; measured against another copy, unresolved V genes explain less than half of the discrepancy, and the remainder lacks a known reason. The V and J calls and the clone size are those of that table, but D and trimming were determined from the DNA. Across this sample there are approximately 160,000 clones, with around 90% seen only once. The ten largest clones capture 2.6% of the sample.

The chain is encoded by TRBV3-1 (or the pseudogene TRBV3-2) joined to TRBJ1-2; 8 bases in the middle match TRBD1. The clonotype comes from an adult in good health. Here the sequenced sample was peripheral blood, taken on day 0 of AZD1222 vaccination. The CDR3 protein: CASSQNTGGNGYTF. The sequence in DNA is TGTGCCAGCAGCCAAAACACAGGGGGGAATGGCTACACCTTC.